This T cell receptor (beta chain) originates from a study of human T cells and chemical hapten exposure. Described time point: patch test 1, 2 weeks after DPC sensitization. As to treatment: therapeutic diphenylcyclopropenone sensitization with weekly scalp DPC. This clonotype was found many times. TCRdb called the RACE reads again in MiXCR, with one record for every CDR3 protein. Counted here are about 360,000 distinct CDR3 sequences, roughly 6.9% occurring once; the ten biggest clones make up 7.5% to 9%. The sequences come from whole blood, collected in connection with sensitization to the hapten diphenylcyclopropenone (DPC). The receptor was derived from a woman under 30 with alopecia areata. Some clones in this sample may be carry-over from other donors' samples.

This CDR3 is CASRRAHDGFYEQYF. The CDR3 DNA is TGTGCCAGCAGACGCGCCCACGACGGGTTCTACGAGCAGTACTTC. The V and J genes are TRBV7-9 and TRBJ2-7, with no clear D. The V end lost 6 bases, the J end lost 3 bases, and 18 bases lay between the germline ends. The CDR3 sequence is 15 residues long. Germline CDR1 is SEHNR and CDR2 is FQNEAQ (reference sequence).